Here is one TCR beta chain with its context. Its recognized antigen is unknown. One base away there is no much larger clone; base qualities are not given. Using the deep immunoSEQ assay, TCR CDR3 regions were amplified from genomic DNA by multiplex PCR. For each cell subset, the extracted genomic DNA was distributed evenly across all wells of several immunoSEQ 96-well plates, and each plate served as one replicate. For sorted subsets, each replicate PCR was loaded with approximately 200 ng genomic DNA, equivalent to about 30,000 T cell genomes. Purified libraries were measured with a Qubit 3.0 fluorometer, size-checked on a Bioanalyzer 2100, and measured again with the KAPA Library Quantification kit. Every immunoSEQ 96-well plate was sequenced on a separate single-read 150-cycle Illumina NextSeq 550 flow cell. For the original study's pipeline: Because only junctional sequences without quality scores were contained in the immunoSEQ output, filtering matching that applied to full-length reads could not be performed. To assign V/J genes and CDR3, sequences were annotated using PyIR, a Python wrapper for IgBLAST v1.9, with IMGT germline references. Reads with weak V/J assignments (E-value above 1e-6), missing CDR3, stop codons, out-of-frame junctions, or ambiguous translated residues were removed. V3J clonotypes were defined as sequences sharing the same inferred V gene, J gene, and CDR3 amino acid sequence. To compute the percentage overlap between repertoires, the number of shared unique clonotypes was divided by the size of the smaller repertoire. Repertoire richness was assessed with RTK rarefaction, the Chao1 estimator, and Recon v2.1 estimates of unobserved clonotypes. Generation probabilities were computed with OLGA for all TCRbeta clonotypes obtained by the gDNA method from a handful of donors. TCRdb retrieved this table from immuneACCESS and kept in-frame rearrangements only. Not all clones are present; in checked studies, unresolved V genes account for under half, and no reason is known for the remainder. The D gene and trimming were derived from the DNA, and the V and J assignments and clone size from that table. The sample records about 2.4 million clones, 93% of which are singletons. The ten biggest clones cover more than 0.35% of the sample.

From a lookup of the germline V gene, CDR1 and CDR2 are ENHRY and SYGVKD. V sheds 2 bases and J sheds 6 bases, leaving 1 base between their ends. The CDR3 starts with the cysteine, ends with the phenylalanine, and has 10 residues. The sequence is cut down to CDR3 DNA, 30 bases in frame from base 1. The data are from a study of shared clonotypes between healthy human individuals (dated by TCRdb to the early 2020s). In the study overall: The cohort included three men and a couple of women between 18 and 49 years of age. Per donor, three plates each were used for CD4 naive and CD4 memory, two for CD8 naive, and one for CD8 memory. Between about 0.9 and 9 billion PBMCs per donor were obtained by leukapheresis. Blood TCR repertoires of roughly five healthy adults were deeply sequenced to estimate repertoire size and the extent of clonotype sharing between individuals. To increase sequencing depth and limit assay-specific biases, TCR repertoire library preparation and sequencing were carried out by different laboratories using diverse techniques.

Donors were healthy HIV-negative adults with no recently reported acute infections or vaccinations. Every donor was a Caucasian adult living in Nashville, Tennessee, USA. Magnetic negative selection was used to enrich CD4+ T cells, after which naive cells were positively selected on CD45RA and the negative fraction became the memory subset. After blood collection by leukapheresis, PBMCs were isolated using Ficoll-Histopaque density gradient centrifugation and then cryopreserved in the vapor phase of liquid nitrogen. Analytical flow cytometry was used to check the purity and quantity of every magnetically sorted T cell population. Genomic DNA was isolated from every sorted fraction and measured by UV absorbance on a Nanodrop 2000c. General findings and caveats noted by the study authors: Incomplete sequencing was indicated by rarefaction of sorted-subset datasets, despite the large sequencing depth. Clonotypes shared by all four sorted-subset donors showed higher generation probabilities than non-shared clonotypes. Sampling was restricted to blood, and TCR repertoires in tissues likely differ from the TCR repertoires found in blood. The genetic and exposure-history diversity represented was limited by the small number of donors. Pairwise subsampling indicated that sequencing depth was expected to affect the degree of clonotype sharing among donors. About 5% of naive CD4, 3% to 3.5% of naive CD8, 2.3% of memory CD4, and 0.35% to 0.5% of memory CD8 clonotypes were shared across a few donors. Larger estimated clonotype richness was generally found for naive subsets than for memory subsets.

The rearrangement joined TRBV10-3 to TRBJ1-1; a confident D gene designation cannot be given. This TCR came from a man aged 18 to 35 in good health. Some clones in this sample may be carry-over from other donors' samples. Sequencing used naive CD4+ T cells from PBMCs. In light of the paper, this sample's cell subset or site label describes: CD45RA+ positively selected. CDR3 sequence: CAISEPEAFF. The bases are TGTGCCATCAGTGAGCCTGAAGCTTTCTTT.